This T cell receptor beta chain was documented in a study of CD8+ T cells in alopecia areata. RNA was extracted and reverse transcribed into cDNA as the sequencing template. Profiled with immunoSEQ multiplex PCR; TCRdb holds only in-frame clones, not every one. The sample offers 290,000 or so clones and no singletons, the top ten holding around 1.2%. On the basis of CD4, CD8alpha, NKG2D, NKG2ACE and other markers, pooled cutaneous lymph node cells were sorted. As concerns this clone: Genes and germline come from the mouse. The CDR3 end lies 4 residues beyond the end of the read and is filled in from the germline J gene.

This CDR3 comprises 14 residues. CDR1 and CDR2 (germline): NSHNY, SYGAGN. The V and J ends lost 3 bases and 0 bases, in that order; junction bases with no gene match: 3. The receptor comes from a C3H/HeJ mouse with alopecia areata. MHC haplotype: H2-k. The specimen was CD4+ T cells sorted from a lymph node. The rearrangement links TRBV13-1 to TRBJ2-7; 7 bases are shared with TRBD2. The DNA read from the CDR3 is TGTGCCAGCAGTGCGGCTGGGGGCTCCTAT. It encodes CASSAAGGSY. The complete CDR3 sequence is CASSAAGGSYEQYF.